This T cell receptor (beta chain) was identified in a study of blood T cells in healthy people across ages. Overall study context: When template switching was applied, about one barcoded beta molecule was captured per two T cells.

General study points: Estimated diversity that came from one million T cells was considered an underestimate.

Alongside a J-beta primer mix, a sample-barcoded 5' primer served in a second PCR lasting about 7 to 11 cycles. All samples gave at least 2.5 million CDR3-containing paired-end reads. TCRdb itself ran the 5' RACE reads through MiXCR, one entry per CDR3 protein. The sample includes 1,800,000 or so distinct CDR3 sequences, 35% to 50% of them seen just once. The CDR3 covers 15 residues. Losses at the gene ends were 4 bases for V and 6 bases for J; bases not matched to a gene: 1. Germline CDR1 is SGHTA and CDR2 is FQGNSA. In its sample, this clonotype was seen many times. Its cognate antigen is unknown. The sequenced sample was blood. The TCR was taken from a human donor in good health. V usage is TRBV7-2 and J usage is TRBJ2-1; 15 bases are a match to TRBD2. The DNA for the CDR3 is TGTGCCAGCAGCTGGGGACTAGCGGGGGGCAATGAGCAGTTCTTC. This encodes CASSWGLAGGNEQFF.